These T cell receptor beta chains were read from a single sample in a study of shared clonotypes between healthy human individuals. The method was immunoSEQ multiplex PCR; TCRdb's version includes in-frame clones alone and lacks a portion of them. The sample records 2 million to 3 million clones, approximately 94% being singletons. Sequenced: naive CD4+ T cells sorted from blood. These receptors all stem from a man between 18 and 29 years old in good health. Both conserved end residues are part of each CDR3. Fields, in order: D gene, V gene, J gene, CDR3 length, clone size, CDR3 protein, CDR3 DNA. D genes are given only for firm matches. For some rows the clone size is stated as once, few or many, or as a class when expanded; others skip it.

>TRBD2|TRBV13|TRBJ2-5|16|-
CASSTGLAGWIETQYF
TGTGCCAGCAGTACCGGACTAGCGGGTTGGATAGAGACCCAGTACTTC
>TRBD1|TRBV5-1|TRBJ1-1|14|-
CASSQGAGNTEAFF
TGCGCCAGCAGCCAGGGGGCGGGGAACACTGAAGCTTTCTTT
>TRBD2|TRBV5-1|TRBJ2-1|15|-
CASSLAGTRGNEQFF
TGCGCCAGCAGCTTGGCAGGGACTAGAGGCAATGAGCAGTTCTTC
>-|TRBV27|TRBJ1-5|15|-
CASSLGRGLNQPQHF
TGTGCCAGCAGCTTAGGCAGGGGCCTCAATCAGCCCCAGCATTTT
>-|TRBV6-1|TRBJ2-1|15|-
CASSEASLGDNEQFF
TGTGCCAGCAGTGAAGCGAGTTTGGGGGACAATGAGCAGTTCTTC
>-|TRBV10-2|TRBJ2-7|16|-
CASSEGSFLAQREQYF
TGCGCCAGCAGTGAGGGGTCTTTTCTAGCGCAACGCGAGCAGTACTTC
>-|TRBV5-1|TRBJ2-7|15|once
CASSWGEGGNYEQYF
TGCGCCAGCAGCTGGGGGGAAGGAGGGAACTACGAGCAGTACTTC
>-|TRBV5-1|TRBJ2-1|16|-
CASSLAGRSSYNEQFF
TGCGCCAGCAGCTTAGCGGGCAGGAGCTCCTACAATGAGCAGTTCTTC
>-|TRBV12-5|TRBJ2-7|14|once
CASALTLAVNEQYF
TGTGCTAGTGCCCTCACGCTAGCTGTCAACGAGCAGTACTTC
>TRBD1|TRBV6-5|TRBJ1-2|12|-
CASRQGDRGYTF
TGTGCCAGCAGACAGGGGGACCGGGGCTACACCTTC
>-|TRBV5-5|TRBJ2-7|13|once
CASNRVTDYEQYF
TGTGCCAGCAACAGGGTGACGGACTACGAGCAGTACTTC
>-|TRBV20-1|TRBJ1-4|10|few
CSASMGKLFF
TGCAGTGCTAGTATGGGGAAACTGTTTTTT
>-|TRBV7-9|TRBJ1-2|15|-
CASSTDGGMTYGYTF
TGTGCCAGCAGCACCGATGGGGGAATGACTTATGGCTACACCTTC
>-|TRBV15|TRBJ1-1|11|-
CAVQGNTEAFF
TGTGCCGTTCAGGGGAACACTGAAGCTTTCTTT
>-|TRBV4-1|TRBJ2-1|16|-
CASSRSMGGIGNEQFF
TGCGCCAGCAGCCGGAGCATGGGGGGCATTGGCAATGAGCAGTTCTTC
>-|TRBV6-6|TRBJ2-7|14|-
CASSYLDPLGEQYF
TGTGCCAGCAGTTACTTAGACCCCCTGGGGGAGCAGTACTTC
>TRBD1|TRBV6-5|TRBJ2-2|15|-
CASGRQGQDTGELFF
TGTGCCAGCGGCCGACAGGGGCAGGACACCGGGGAGCTGTTTTTT
>-|TRBV6-1|TRBJ1-2|13|-
CASREGRNYGYTF
TGTGCCAGCAGGGAAGGACGGAACTATGGCTACACCTTC
>TRBD1|TRBV18|TRBJ2-7|13|-
CASSTGTGYEQYF
TGTGCCAGCTCGACCGGGACAGGGTACGAGCAGTACTTC
>TRBD1|TRBV19|TRBJ1-2|14|once
CASSRTGNFHGYTF
TGTGCCAGTAGTAGGACAGGGAATTTTCATGGCTACACCTTC
>-|TRBV6-6|TRBJ2-2|16|few
CASTPKTTANTGELFF
TGTGCCAGCACCCCTAAGACGACAGCTAACACCGGGGAGCTGTTTTTT
>-|TRBV19|TRBJ1-5|15|-
CASRGDNYSNQPQHF
TGTGCCAGTAGGGGGGATAACTATAGCAATCAGCCCCAGCATTTT
>-|TRBV10-1|TRBJ2-1|17|-
CASSESRTRTFHNEQFF
TGCGCCAGCAGTGAGTCTCGGACCCGGACTTTCCACAATGAGCAGTTCTTC
>-|TRBV7-9|TRBJ2-3|14|-
CASSLKDYTDTQYF
TGTGCCAGCAGCCTTAAGGACTACACAGATACGCAGTATTTT
>TRBD2|TRBV5-1|TRBJ2-3|17|-
CASSRLGEGDGKDTQYF
TGCGCCAGCAGCCGCCTAGGGGAGGGAGATGGGAAAGATACGCAGTATTTT
>TRBD1|TRBV5-6|TRBJ2-6|17|-
CASSRWTGGSGANVLTF
TGTGCCAGCAGCCGATGGACAGGGGGATCTGGGGCCAACGTCCTGACTTTC
>-|TRBV7-2|TRBJ2-5|13|-
CASSLERRETQYF
TGTGCCAGCAGCTTGGAGCGGAGAGAGACCCAGTACTTC
>TRBD1|TRBV10-3|TRBJ1-6|17|once
CAIRDRGPGVDNSPLHF
TGTGCCATCCGGGACAGGGGCCCGGGCGTCGATAATTCACCCCTCCACTTT
>TRBD1|TRBV5-1|TRBJ2-1|15|-
CASSYTGGAYNEQFF
TGCGCCAGCAGCTATACAGGGGGCGCCTACAATGAGCAGTTCTTC
>TRBD2|TRBV10-3|TRBJ2-5|14|once
CAISMTSGQETQYF
TGTGCCATCAGTATGACTAGCGGCCAAGAGACCCAGTACTTC
>-|TRBV5-1|TRBJ2-6|17|-
CASSLTDQNSGANVLTF
TGCGCCAGCAGCTTGACAGATCAAAACTCTGGGGCCAACGTCCTGACTTTC
>-|TRBV4-3|TRBJ2-3|15|once
CASSQDREVTDTQYF
TGCGCCAGCAGCCAAGATAGGGAAGTCACAGATACGCAGTATTTT
>TRBD1|TRBV7-9|TRBJ2-5|14|-
CASSKEGAFETQYF
TGTGCCAGCAGTAAAGAGGGGGCTTTTGAGACCCAGTACTTC
>-|TRBV6-5|TRBJ2-7|11|-
CASGPFYEQYF
TGTGCCAGCGGACCCTTCTACGAGCAGTACTTC
>-|TRBV28|TRBJ2-6|16|once
CASSWGRGSGANVLTF
TGTGCCAGCAGTTGGGGCAGGGGCTCTGGGGCCAACGTCCTGACTTTC
>-|TRBV6-1|TRBJ1-5|15|-
CASSEAGQYNQPQHF
TGTGCCAGCAGTGAAGCCGGACAGTACAATCAGCCCCAGCATTTT
>-|TRBV5-1|TRBJ2-5|14|once
CASSLVGSKETQYF
TGCGCCAGCAGCTTGGTAGGGTCCAAAGAGACCCAGTACTTC
>TRBD2|TRBV4-2|TRBJ2-2|19|once
CASSQVGLAGGPGTGELFF
TGTGCCAGCAGCCAAGTGGGACTAGCGGGGGGGCCGGGCACCGGGGAGCTGTTTTTT
>-|TRBV2|TRBJ1-5|13|-
CASKVDSNQPQHF
TGTGCCAGCAAGGTGGATAGCAATCAGCCCCAGCATTTT
>-|TRBV6-5|TRBJ2-7|14|-
CASSQGRTVGEQYF
TGTGCCAGCAGCCAGGGGAGGACGGTGGGAGAGCAGTACTTC
>-|TRBV19|TRBJ1-5|16|-
CASSPGHLSGNQPQHF
TGTGCCAGTAGCCCGGGACACCTGTCGGGCAATCAGCCCCAGCATTTT
>TRBD2|TRBV7-2|TRBJ2-5|17|once
CASSARLAGAGLGTQYF
TGTGCCAGCAGCGCCAGACTAGCGGGAGCCGGGCTCGGGACCCAGTACTTC
>-|TRBV10-2|TRBJ2-3|14|-
CASSEGFSTDTQYF
TGCGCCAGCAGTGAGGGGTTTAGCACAGATACGCAGTATTTT
>-|TRBV5-1|TRBJ1-4|15|-
CASSFGRVGGEKLFF
TGCGCCAGCAGCTTCGGTAGGGTTGGCGGCGAAAAACTGTTTTTT
>TRBD1|TRBV18|TRBJ2-7|13|-
CASSGTGGYEQYF
TGTGCCAGCTCAGGGACAGGGGGCTACGAGCAGTACTTC
>TRBD2|TRBV6-5|TRBJ2-3|15|-
CASRAHGGGTDTQYF
TGTGCCAGCAGGGCCCATGGGGGAGGGACAGATACGCAGTATTTT
>-|TRBV27|TRBJ1-4|14|-
CASRLQGTNEKLFF
TGTGCCAGCCGACTCCAGGGGACTAATGAAAAACTGTTTTTT
>-|TRBV6-5|TRBJ2-1|15|-
CASSYSRGGPHEQFF
TGTGCCAGCAGTTACTCTAGGGGGGGTCCCCATGAGCAGTTCTTC
>-|TRBV11-3|TRBJ1-5|15|-
CASSIRQVSNQPQHF
TGTGCCAGCAGCATCCGCCAGGTTAGCAATCAGCCCCAGCATTTT